This TCR beta chain was documented in a study of identical twins. Study-wide findings and caveats: Invariant MAIT and iNKT cells may have partly biased zero-insertion analyses.

In TCRdb, the 5' RACE reads were re-called with MiXCR into one record per CDR3 protein. The profile shows 350,000 to 450,000 distinct CDR3 sequences, approximately 17% of them singletons. V gave up 1 base and J gave up 6 bases; unmatched junction bases: 2. Germline CDR1 reads SGHAT; CDR2 reads FQNNGV. The CDR3 consists of 13 residues. Healthy Caucasians were all of the donors. Of note for this clonotype: Its antigen is currently unknown.

The genes are TRBV11-2 and TRBJ2-7, with 8 bases matching TRBD1. The sample comprised naive T cells sorted from blood. The sequence was collected from a man aged 50-59 years in good health. As DNA, the CDR3 is TGTGCCAGCAGCTTAGGAGACAGGGGCGAGCAGTACTTC. Translated: CASSLGDRGEQYF.